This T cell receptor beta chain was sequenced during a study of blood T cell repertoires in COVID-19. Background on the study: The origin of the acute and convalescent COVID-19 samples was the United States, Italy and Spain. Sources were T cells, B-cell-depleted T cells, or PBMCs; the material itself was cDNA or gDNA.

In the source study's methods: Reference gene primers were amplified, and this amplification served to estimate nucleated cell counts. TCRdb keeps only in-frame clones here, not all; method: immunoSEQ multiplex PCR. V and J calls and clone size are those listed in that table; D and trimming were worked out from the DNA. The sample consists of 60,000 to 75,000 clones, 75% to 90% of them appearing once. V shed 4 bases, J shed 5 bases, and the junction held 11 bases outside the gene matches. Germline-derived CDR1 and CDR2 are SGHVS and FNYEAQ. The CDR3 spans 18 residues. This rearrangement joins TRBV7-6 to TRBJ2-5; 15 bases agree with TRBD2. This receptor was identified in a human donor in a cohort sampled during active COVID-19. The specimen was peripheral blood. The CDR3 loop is CASSSLRRTSGGAETQYF. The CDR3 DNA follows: TGTGCCAGCAGCTCCCTCCGACGGACTAGCGGGGGGGCGGAGACCCAGTACTTC.